This entry describes one TCR beta chain. Its ends do not fully match the called genes, so a read error is possible. This sample is part of a study of blood T cells in healthy people across ages. The authors ran a second PCR of about 7 to 11 cycles using a sample-barcoded 5' primer and a J-beta primer mix. TCRdb recomputed calls from the 5' RACE reads with MiXCR, one row per CDR3 protein. This sample has 1.5 million to 2 million distinct CDR3 sequences; about 50% occur once, and the top ten carry less than 2.5%. The TCR was taken from a woman aged 40 to 55 in good health. Source material: blood.

CDR3 amino acids: CASNQGPAGRTDTQYF. The CDR3 bases are TGTGCCAGCAACCAAGGGCCAGCGGGTCGCACAGATACGCAGTATTTT. The chain combines TRBV3-1 with TRBJ2-3; D may be TRBD2 (6 bases). The germline V gene has CDR1 LGHDT and CDR2 YNNKEL (reference sequence). The CDR3 totals 16 residues.